These 16 T cell receptor beta chains were all obtained from the same sample, sequenced in a study of cytomegalovirus exposure and HLA in healthy donors. The PCR used 60 Vbeta and 13 Jbeta primers. Repertoires were generated with immunoSEQ multiplex PCR, while TCRdb's copy carries only in-frame clones and drops some. Here the sample spans around 190,000 clones, approximately 80% being singletons. The sequenced material came from PBMCs. The receptors stem from a woman aged 25-40 years in good health and CMV-seronegative.

This chain's CDR3 is CASSPGLAVSYEQYF. The CDR3 DNA reads as TGTGCCAGCAGCCCGGGACTAGCGGTATCCTACGAGCAGTACTTC. The rearrangement uses TRBV9 and TRBJ2-7, with 11 bases fitting TRBD2. The CDR3 spans 15 residues. J gave up 1 base and V 4 bases, and 4 bases lay outside the gene matches. Germline values: CDR1 SGDLS, CDR2 YYNGEE.

The V gene is TRBV5-4, the J gene TRBJ2-1; 7 nucleotides align to TRBD2. Germline CDR1 reads SGHNT; CDR2 reads YYREEE (reference sequence). Trimming removed 3 bases from V and 0 bases from J; junction bases left unmatched: 9. The CDR3 loop spans 17 amino acids. Written as DNA, the CDR3 is TGTGCCAGCAGCTCCAAAAGCGGGATGAGCTCCTACAATGAGCAGTTCTTC. Its protein is CASSSKSGMSSYNEQFF.

J is TRBJ2-7 and V is TRBV27; TRBD1 matches 10 bases. Germline CDR1 is MNHEY and CDR2 is SMNVEV (reference sequence). CDR3 size: 19 residues. V shed 2 bases and J 2 bases; nucleotides not matched to a gene: 15. CDR3 loop: CASSLKVTGGAFITYEQYF. In DNA form, the CDR3 reads TGTGCCAGCAGTTTAAAAGTGACAGGGGGCGCCTTTATTACCTACGAGCAGTACTTC.

V is TRBV29-1 and J is TRBJ2-3, with 8 bases aligning to TRBD2. The CDR3 runs 14 residues. With 6 bases clipped from V and 1 base from J, the junction kept 6 bases outside the gene matches. Germline CDR1 is SQVTM and CDR2 is ANQGSEA. CDR3 protein: CSVTTSGGTDTQYF. As DNA, the CDR3 is TGCAGCGTCACAACTAGCGGTGGCACAGATACGCAGTATTTT.

The V and J genes are TRBV27 and TRBJ2-4; tentative D call: TRBD2 (5 bases). The V end lost 0 bases, the J end lost 7 bases, and 10 bases lay between the germline ends. CDR3 length: 14 residues. Germline V gene lookup returns CDR1 MNHEY and CDR2 SMNVEV (reference sequence). In DNA, the CDR3 is TGTGCCAGCAGTTTATCGGGAGTCGGCAACATTCAGTACTTC. It is translated as CASSLSGVGNIQYF.

The chain carries TRBV5-4 and TRBJ2-7; D possibly corresponds to TRBD2 (6 bases). Trimming left V 4 bases short and J 5 bases short, with 13 bases between. The CDR3 runs 13 residues. Germline V gene lookup returns CDR1 SGHNT and CDR2 YYREEE (reference sequence). CDR3 in DNA: TGTGCCAGCAGCCCCGTCGGGGAGGACGAGCAGTACTTC. This gives the protein CASSPVGEDEQYF. Together with reference TRBV5-4 and TRBJ2-7, the CDR3 gives the full variable domain: ETGVTQSPTHLIKTRGQQVTLRCSSQSGHNTVSWYQQALGQGPQFIFQYYREEENGRGNFPPRFSGLQFPNYSSELNVNALELDDSALYLCASSPVGEDEQYFGPGTRLTVT.

This sequence joins TRBV4-1 and TRBJ2-7; possible D gene TRBD1, 6 bases. Trimming removed 5 bases from V and 5 bases from J, with 16 bases in between. Germline values: CDR1 MGHRA, CDR2 YSYEKL. The CDR3 extends over 14 amino acids. In nucleotides, the CDR3 is TGCGCCAGCAGCGATTGGGGGCCTAGCCACGAGCAGTACTTC. Translated, it gives CASSDWGPSHEQYF.

The rearrangement uses TRBV15 and TRBJ1-1, with TRBD1 identical over 7 bases. This CDR3 is built from 14 residues. Per the germline V gene, CDR1 is LNHNV and CDR2 is YYDKDF (reference sequence). V dropped 5 bases and J dropped 3; count of bases not matched to a gene: 6. CDR3 sequence: CATSPGGFDTEAFF. In DNA, the CDR3 is TGTGCCACCAGCCCAGGGGGATTTGACACTGAAGCTTTCTTT. The whole variable domain, remainder taken from reference TRBV15 and TRBJ1-1, is DAMVIQNPRYQVTQFGKPVTLSCSQTLNHNVMYWYQQKSSQAPKLLFHYYDKDFNNEADTPDNFQSRRPNTSFCFLDIRSPGLGDTAMYLCATSPGGFDTEAFFGQGTRLTVV.

This sequence joins TRBV4-1 and TRBJ2-5; possibly TRBD1 for D (5 bases). Trimming took 3 bases from V and 4 from J, leaving 21 bases between them. Germline V gene sequence: CDR1 MGHRA, CDR2 YSYEKL. The CDR3 covers 17 residues. In DNA, the CDR3 is TGCGCCAGCAGCCATAGTAGGGGTAGTCTTAGCACAGAGACCCAGTACTTC. Translating it yields CASSHSRGSLSTETQYF.

The sample holds a few counts of this clone. The chain carries TRBV7-9 and TRBJ1-2, with no clear D. CDR1 is SEHNR, CDR2 FQNEAQ, per germline (reference sequence). The CDR3 runs 13 residues. The ends were cut back, 4 bases at V and 3 bases at J, with 9 bases in the middle. The chain's CDR3 is CASSSSEYYGYTF. In DNA form, the CDR3 reads TGTGCCAGCAGCTCATCTGAGTACTATGGCTACACCTTC.

This clone was observed once. The V gene is TRBV6-1, the J gene TRBJ1-5; D might be TRBD1 (5 bases). In germline, CDR1 is MNHNS, CDR2 SASEGT. CDR3 length: 15 amino acids. Trimming removed 4 bases at V and 0 bases at J, with 10 bases between. As DNA, the CDR3 is TGTGCCAGCAGTGGCCCGGGGGTTAGCAATCAGCCCCAGCATTTT. Its translation is CASSGPGVSNQPQHF.

The J gene is TRBJ2-7, the V gene TRBV2; no definite D call. Trimming took off 4 bases at V and 2 bases at J, with 12 bases between the two ends. From germline, CDR1 is SNHLY and CDR2 FYNNEI. The CDR3 is made up of 14 amino acids. CDR3 DNA sequence: TGTGCCAGCAGTGCCGGGTCAGACCCCTACGAGCAGTACTTC. Translating it yields CASSAGSDPYEQYF.

This rearrangement joins TRBV11-2 to TRBJ1-2; D remains ambiguous. V was cut by 2 bases and J by 3 bases, with 13 bases left in between. Germline V lookup: CDR1 SGHAT, CDR2 FQNNGV. There are 15 residues in the CDR3. In DNA, the CDR3 is TGTGCCAGCAGCTTAAGTTCGGGTTTCCACTATGGCTACACCTTC. Its translation: CASSLSSGFHYGYTF.

The chain recombines TRBV5-5 with TRBJ1-2; D is undetermined. CDR1 is SGHKS and CDR2 is YYEKEE in the germline V gene (reference sequence). V was pared by 4 bases and J by 8 bases, with 12 bases between. This CDR3 is 12 amino acids long. CDR3 DNA: TGTGCCAGCAGCCGTGACTGGAGGGGCTACACCTTC. Translation: CASSRDWRGYTF.

The chain couples TRBV28 to TRBJ1-2, with TRBD1 identical over 8 bases. The germline gives CDR1 MDHEN, CDR2 SYDVKM. The CDR3 covers 15 residues. J was trimmed by 4 bases and V by 1 base; bases with no gene match: 5. DNA of the CDR3: TGTGCCAGCAGTTTATCCAGGGGGCTTTCCTATGGCTACACCTTC. Protein: CASSLSRGLSYGYTF.

This chain links TRBV6-6 with TRBJ1-1, with 7 bases aligning to TRBD1. This CDR3 has 13 residues. The germline CDR1 and CDR2 sequences are MNHNY and SVGAGI (reference sequence). The J segment lost 5 bases and the V segment lost 6 bases, leaving 6 bases of the junction unmatched. The DNA of the CDR3 is TGTGCCAGCAGACTGACAGGGTCAACTGAAGCTTTCTTT. Protein: CASRLTGSTEAFF.